The 30 T cell receptor beta chains below were found in one sample sequenced in a study of blood T cell repertoires in COVID-19. The assay was immunoSEQ multiplex PCR, and TCRdb's table has in-frame clones only and misses some. The table has more than 150,000 clones, about 90% seen once; the top ten hold about 7%. The sequenced sample was PBMCs or T cells enriched from blood (not recorded which). Every receptor here comes from a woman between 45 and 60 years old who had recovered from COVID-19.

This rearrangement joins TRBV4-2 to TRBJ1-2; 8 positions match TRBD1. The V gene's germline CDR1 is LGHNA and CDR2 YNFKEQ. The trim removed 2 bases at V and 5 bases at J, leaving 7 bases unmatched. The CDR3 covers 15 residues. In nucleotides, the CDR3 is TGTGCCAGCAGCCAACCGGACAGGGTTAATTATGGCTACACCTTC. Translating gives CASSQPDRVNYGYTF.

The J gene is TRBJ2-1, the V gene TRBV2; the match to TRBD2 covers 9 bases. The germline CDR1 and CDR2 sequences are SNHLY and FYNNEI. The ends lost 7 bases at V and 4 bases at J; junction bases unmatched: 11. The CDR3 is made up of 16 amino acids. The CDR3 DNA reads as TGTGCCAGCAAGGAGTCGCCGGGACTAGCTTACAATGAGCAGTTCTTC. The encoded protein is CASKESPGLAYNEQFF.

The chain carries TRBV10-1 and TRBJ2-7; the match to TRBD2 covers 8 bases. The CDR3 totals 14 residues. The V gene's germline CDR1 is WNHNN and CDR2 SYGVQD (reference sequence). The V gene end was trimmed by 2 bases and the J gene end by 5 bases; junction bases not matched to a gene: 5. This CDR3 reads CASSETGGRDEQYF. CDR3 nucleotide sequence: TGCGCCAGCAGTGAGACGGGAGGGCGGGACGAGCAGTACTTC.

This chain joins TRBV30 and TRBJ1-1; 8 bases agree with TRBD1. Germline CDR1 is GTSNPN and CDR2 is SVGIG (reference sequence). The CDR3 consists of 11 residues. J gave up 13 bases and V 0 bases, and 4 bases lay outside the gene matches. The CDR3: CAWSVRQGRFF. The CDR3 DNA follows: TGTGCCTGGAGTGTACGACAGGGGCGTTTCTTT.

The chain combines TRBV7-9 with TRBJ1-4; no definite D call. The CDR3 runs 15 residues. Trimming shortened V by 5 bases and J by 4 bases, and 14 bases separated the two germline ends. Looked up from germline, CDR1 is SEHNR and CDR2 is FQNEAQ (reference sequence). Written as DNA, the CDR3 is TGTGCCAGCAGCCCCCGGACTGGGATTAATGAAAAACTGTTTTTT. As protein: CASSPRTGINEKLFF.

A few counts support this clone. The chain recombines TRBV15 with TRBJ2-3, with 7 bases lining up with TRBD2. The CDR3 runs 14 residues. After removal of 3 bases from V and 4 bases from J, the junction contained 4 bases not matched to a gene. Germline V lookup: CDR1 LNHNV, CDR2 YYDKDF (reference sequence). The CDR3 protein is CATSSSLAADTQYF. In nucleotides, the CDR3 is TGTGCCACCAGCAGCTCCCTAGCGGCAGATACGCAGTATTTT.

This clone appeared a few times. The rearrangement uses TRBV28 and TRBJ2-1, with 13 bases identical to TRBD2. After removal of 3 bases from V and 0 bases from J, the junction contained 11 bases not matched to a gene. The CDR3 contains 20 residues. CDR1 is MDHEN and CDR2 is SYDVKM in the germline V gene. CDR3 amino acids: CASSFLYTTSGGSSYNEQFF. The CDR3, as DNA: TGTGCCAGCAGTTTTCTCTACACGACTAGCGGGGGGAGCTCCTACAATGAGCAGTTCTTC.

This chain joins TRBV5-1 and TRBJ2-7; 8 bases are a match to TRBD2. CDR1 is SGHRS, CDR2 YFSETQ, per germline. Trimming removed 4 bases from V and 3 bases from J; junction bases left unmatched: 15. This CDR3 is built from 17 residues. The CDR3 is CASSLPSGAGVNYEQYF. CDR3 DNA: TGCGCCAGCAGCCTGCCCTCGGGAGCGGGAGTGAACTACGAGCAGTACTTC.

This clone was counted once. This chain uses TRBV6-5 with TRBJ1-1; no definite D call. This CDR3 has 15 residues. V lost 0 bases and J 2 bases, leaving 10 bases between the germline ends. Germline V gives CDR1 MNHEY, CDR2 SVGAGI. CDR3 bases: TGTGCCAGCAGTTACTCGAGTCAGGCTAACACTGAAGCTTTCTTT. Translation gives CASSYSSQANTEAFF.

The V call is TRBV24-1, the J call TRBJ2-7, with 7 bases lining up with TRBD2. CDR1 and CDR2 from the germline V gene are KGHDR and SFDVKD. Losses at the gene ends were 3 bases for V and 6 bases for J; bases not matched to a gene: 7. The CDR3 is 14 residues long. DNA for the CDR3: TGTGCCACCAGTGATCCCGGACTAGACCCCGAGCAGTACTTC. Translation: CATSDPGLDPEQYF.

The J gene is TRBJ1-1, the V gene TRBV10-2; tentative D call: TRBD1 (6 bases). The V end was cut by 5 bases, the J end by 1 base, with 11 bases between. This CDR3 contains 14 residues. CDR1 WSHSY and CDR2 SAAADI come from the germline V gene. CDR3 residues: CASSTGTTNTEAFF. The CDR3 DNA follows: TGCGCCAGCAGTACAGGGACAACGAACACTGAAGCTTTCTTT.

The V and J genes are TRBV3-1 (or the pseudogene TRBV3-2) and TRBJ2-2; the D is unclear. This CDR3 region has 16 residues. Germline V gives CDR1 LGHDT, CDR2 YNNKEL (reference sequence). The V and J ends lost 1 base and 4 bases respectively, with 13 bases between them. The CDR3 protein is CASSQVSVTGTGELFF. The CDR3 DNA reads as TGTGCCAGCAGCCAAGTCTCAGTGACGGGCACCGGGGAGCTGTTTTTT.

The V call is TRBV7-2, the J call TRBJ2-7, with 8 bases fitting TRBD2. The germline CDR1 and CDR2 sequences are SGHTA and FQGNSA. V lost 3 bases and J lost 6; bases outside the gene matches: 7. The CDR3 spans 14 residues. For the CDR3, the DNA is TGTGCCAGCAGCTTTAGGCGGGAGGCGGGCGAGCAGTACTTC. Translated, it gives CASSFRREAGEQYF.

V usage is TRBV19 and J usage is TRBJ2-1; no clear D gene. The CDR3 has 14 residues. Germline CDR1 is LNHDA and CDR2 is SQIVND (reference sequence). The ends were cut back, 0 bases at V and 2 bases at J, with 5 bases in the middle. The CDR3 nucleotides are TGTGCCAGTAGTATAGAGGGCACCTACAATGAGCAGTTCTTC. It codes for CASSIEGTYNEQFF.

The chain has TRBV29-1 and TRBJ1-5; D not resolved. CDR3 length: 13 residues. V was cut by 4 bases and J by 3 bases, with 10 bases left in between. CDR1 is SQVTM and CDR2 is ANQGSEA in the germline V gene. The DNA for the CDR3 is TGCAGCGTTGGAGGCTCAGACAATCAGCCCCAGCATTTT. Amino acid sequence: CSVGGSDNQPQHF.

This chain joins TRBV5-1 and TRBJ2-2; TRBD1 might be the D (6 bases). Germline CDR1 and CDR2: SGHRS and YFSETQ. V shed 4 bases and J shed 0 bases, with 13 bases lying between them. The length of the CDR3 is 16 residues. The CDR3 coding sequence is TGCGCCAGCAGCGTTTCGACAGGTACGAACACCGGGGAGCTGTTTTTT. The encoded protein is CASSVSTGTNTGELFF. The variable domain in full, completed from reference TRBV5-1 and TRBJ2-2, reads KAGVTQTPRYLIKTRGQQVTLSCSPISGHRSVSWYQQTPGQGLQFLFEYFSETQRNKGNFPGRFSGRQFSNSRSEMNVSTLELGDSALYLCASSVSTGTNTGELFFGEGSRLTVL.

The chain has TRBV7-9 and TRBJ2-1; 7 bases match TRBD2. This CDR3 has 18 residues. Trimming cost V 4 bases and J 7 bases; bases outside gene matches: 19. Germline loops: CDR1 SEHNR, CDR2 FQNEAQ (reference sequence). The CDR3 is CASSSRPGTTVVGNEQFF. Here the CDR3 DNA reads TGTGCCAGCAGCTCACGCCCCGGGACTACCGTGGTGGGAAATGAGCAGTTCTTC.

The chain has TRBV6-5 and TRBJ2-7; 11 nucleotides match TRBD1. This CDR3 spans 15 amino acids. V was clipped by 4 bases and J by 5 bases; unmatched bases: 7. Germline V CDR1 and CDR2: MNHEY, SVGAGI. Here the CDR3 DNA reads TGTGCCAGCAGTTCCCCCGGGACAGGGGGACACGAGCAGTACTTC. Protein: CASSSPGTGGHEQYF.

The chain employs TRBV28 and TRBJ1-5; 8 bases line up with TRBD1. Trimming removed 5 bases from V and 7 bases from J; junction bases left unmatched: 10. Germline assignment: CDR1 MDHEN and CDR2 SYDVKM. CDR3 length: 15 residues. CDR3 bases: TGTGCCAGCAGTCCTCCTCGGACAGGGATGCAGCCCCAGCATTTT. This encodes CASSPPRTGMQPQHF.

This chain uses TRBV2 with TRBJ2-2; 12 bases match TRBD2. J gave up 7 bases and V 4 bases, and 10 bases lay outside the gene matches. The germline gives CDR1 SNHLY, CDR2 FYNNEI. This CDR3 comprises 17 residues. Here the CDR3 DNA reads TGTGCCAGCAGTGGACTTTCGGGACTAGCGGGTGTCGGGGAGCTGTTTTTT. Residues: CASSGLSGLAGVGELFF.

V is TRBV12-3 or TRBV12-4 and J is TRBJ2-7, with D possibly matching TRBD2 (5 bases). CDR3 size: 13 residues. V lost 2 bases to trimming and J lost 2 bases, with 7 bases between them. The CDR3 DNA is TGTGCCAGCAGTTTACGGGATACCTACGAGCAGTACTTC. Translation gives CASSLRDTYEQYF.

The chain is built from TRBV7-8 and TRBJ2-2; the match to TRBD2 covers 8 bases. Losses at the gene ends were 0 bases for V and 6 bases for J; bases not matched to a gene: 3. This CDR3 has 15 residues. The germline V gene has CDR1 SGHVS and CDR2 FQNEAQ. CDR3 in DNA: TGTGCCAGCAGCTTAGCAAGCGGGAGTGCCGGGGAGCTGTTTTTT. It is translated as CASSLASGSAGELFF. Full variable domain (missing parts from reference TRBV7-8 and TRBJ2-2): GAGVSQSPRYKVAKRGQDVALRCDPISGHVSLFWYQQALGQGPEFLTYFQNEAQLDKSGLPSDRFFAERPEGSVSTLKIQRTQQEDSAVYLCASSLASGSAGELFFGEGSRLTVL.

Only one count was recorded for this clone. The chain has TRBV2 and TRBJ1-4; 10 bases match TRBD1. Trimming took 6 bases from V and 7 from J; bases not matched to a gene: 5. Germline V gene sequence: CDR1 SNHLY, CDR2 FYNNEI. This CDR3 spans 14 amino acids. The CDR3 DNA reads as TGTGCCAGCAGGGGGACAGGGGCAGGTGAAAAACTGTTTTTT. It yields the protein CASRGTGAGEKLFF.

The chain carries TRBV11-3 and TRBJ2-2, with D possibly being TRBD1 (6 bases). Germline V lookup: CDR1 SGHNT, CDR2 YENEEA. V lost 5 bases to trimming and J lost 7 bases, with 14 bases between them. The CDR3 has 14 amino acids. The CDR3 region has the DNA TGTGCCAGCAGCCGAAACAGGGAAATCGGGGAGCTGTTTTTT. Residues: CASSRNREIGELFF. The whole variable domain, filled in from reference TRBV11-3 and TRBJ2-2, reads EAGVVQSPRYKIIEKKQPVAFWCNPISGHNTLYWYLQNLGQGPELLIRYENEEAVDDSQLPKDRFSAERLKGVDSTLKIQPAELGDSAVYLCASSRNREIGELFFGEGSRLTVL.

The chain recombines TRBV6-2 or TRBV6-3 with TRBJ2-3; possibly TRBD2 for D (6 bases). V lost 0 bases and J 8 bases, leaving 15 bases between the germline ends. CDR3 length equals 15 residues. Germline CDR1 MNHEY, CDR2 SVGEGT. CDR3 sequence reads: CASSYSRGGVATQYF. For the CDR3, the DNA is TGTGCCAGCAGTTACTCGAGAGGCGGGGTGGCTACGCAGTATTTT.

This clone was seen a handful of times. The V call is TRBV27, the J call TRBJ1-4, with TRBD1 identical over 8 bases. The germline V gene encodes CDR1 MNHEY and CDR2 SMNVEV (reference sequence). The CDR3 consists of 16 residues. The ends lost 5 bases at V and 0 bases at J; junction bases unmatched: 5. The DNA for the CDR3 is TGTGCCAGCAGTCAAGGGACAGGTGCAACTAATGAAAAACTGTTTTTT. Translating gives CASSQGTGATNEKLFF. The whole variable domain, remainder taken from reference TRBV27 and TRBJ1-4, is EAQVTQNPRYLITVTGKKLTVTCSQNMNHEYMSWYRQDPGLGLRQIYYSMNVEVTDKGDVPEGYKVSRKEKRNFPLILESPSPNQTSLYFCASSQGTGATNEKLFFGSGTQLSVL.

The V call is TRBV5-1, the J call TRBJ2-5; D not certain. This CDR3 region has 12 residues. V was cut by 1 base and J by 5 bases, with 6 bases left in between. The germline V gene has CDR1 SGHRS and CDR2 YFSETQ. CDR3 DNA: TGCGCCAGCAGCTTGTCGGTTGAGACCCAGTACTTC. Protein product: CASSLSVETQYF.

CDR3 coding DNA: TGTGCCAGCAGTTTATTGCAGGGTATTGGTGAAAAACTGTTTTTT. It encodes CASSLLQGIGEKLFF. The chain joins TRBV28 to TRBJ1-4; D is perhaps TRBD1 (5 bases). Germline CDR1 is MDHEN and CDR2 is SYDVKM. V shed 1 base and J shed 7 bases, with 13 bases lying between them. This CDR3 is built from 15 residues.

The chain has TRBV10-2 and TRBJ1-1; TRBD1 is a possible D gene (6 bases). This CDR3 has 14 residues. V was pared by 2 bases and J by 5 bases, with 12 bases between. Germline CDR1 is WSHSY and CDR2 is SAAADI. This chain's CDR3 is CASSEGGGGTEAFF. Written as DNA, the CDR3 is TGCGCCAGCAGTGAGGGAGGGGGAGGGACTGAAGCTTTCTTT.

The chain carries TRBV11-2 and TRBJ1-2; 8 nucleotides align to TRBD1. This CDR3 region has 16 residues. J gave up 8 bases and V 5 bases, and 16 bases lay outside the gene matches. In germline, CDR1 is SGHAT, CDR2 FQNNGV. The CDR3 DNA reads as TGTGCCAGCAGCGTATTAGGGGACAGGCCCACTAAAGGCTACACCTTC. Its protein is CASSVLGDRPTKGYTF. The full variable domain, with the rest looked up from reference TRBV11-2 and TRBJ1-2, is EAGVAQSPRYKIIEKRQSVAFWCNPISGHATLYWYQQILGQGPKLLIQFQNNGVVDDSQLPKDRFSAERLKGVDSTLKIQPAKLEDSAVYLCASSVLGDRPTKGYTFGSGTRLTVV.